These 10 T cell receptor beta chains were all obtained from the same sample, sequenced in a study of shared clonotypes between healthy human individuals. Clones were sequenced by immunoSEQ multiplex PCR, and TCRdb holds only the in-frame ones, with some missing. In the table there are 2 million to 2.5 million clones, over 90% of which are singletons. Sequencing was done on a sample of naive CD4+ T cells from PBMCs. Indicated subset: CD45RA+ positively selected. The receptors derive from a man aged 18 to 35 in good health. Some clones in this sample may be carry-over from other donors' samples.

This clone appeared a single time. CDR3 DNA: TGCGCCAGCAGCGCCGGACTACAAGAGACCCAGTACTTC. This codes for CASSAGLQETQYF. The V call is TRBV5-1, the J call TRBJ2-5, with D possibly TRBD2 on 6 matching bases. The germline gives CDR1 SGHRS, CDR2 YFSETQ. V lost 4 bases and J lost 2, with 9 bases in between. This CDR3 comprises 13 residues.

CDR3 coding DNA: TGTGCCACACACTCAAGCAGGGATCCTAATGAAAAACTGTTTTTT. It codes for CATHSSRDPNEKLFF. This chain joins TRBV5-4 and TRBJ1-4; weak D call: TRBD1 (5 bases). Germline lookup yields CDR1 SGHNT and CDR2 YYREEE (reference sequence). Trimming left V 9 bases short and J 3 bases short, with 18 bases between. CDR3 length: 15 residues.

The chain joins TRBV18 to TRBJ1-1; a possible D gene is TRBD1 (6 bases). The CDR3 has 14 amino acids. Germline CDR1 reads KGHSH; CDR2 reads LQKENI. The V and J ends lost 3 bases and 5 bases respectively, with 13 bases between them. CDR3 sequence reads: CASSPWGALTEAFF. CDR3 nucleotide sequence: TGTGCCAGCTCACCCTGGGGGGCGCTTACTGAAGCTTTCTTT. Using reference TRBV18 and TRBJ1-1 for the parts outside the CDR3, the full variable domain is NAGVMQNPRHLVRRRGQEARLRCSPMKGHSHVYWYRQLPEEGLKFMVYLQKENIIDESGMPKERFSAEFPKEGPSILRIQQVVRGDSAAYFCASSPWGALTEAFFGQGTRLTVV.

This chain links TRBV4-3 with TRBJ1-2; D may be TRBD1 (5 bases). V lost 3 bases and J 6 bases, leaving 14 bases between the germline ends. This CDR3 has 14 amino acids. Per germline, CDR1 LGHNA and CDR2 YSLEER. The CDR3 DNA follows: TGCGCCAGCAGCCAGGCAGTGGGGCTGGATGGCTACACCTTC. Translating gives CASSQAVGLDGYTF.

This clone is a singleton in its sample. The CDR3 bases are TGTGCCAGCAGTTTAGGTTATCCCAGGGGCGGGGAGACCCAGTACTTC. Residues: CASSLGYPRGGETQYF. This chain joins TRBV28 and TRBJ2-5; TRBD1 might be the D (6 bases). V lost 2 bases and J lost 5, with 18 bases in between. Germline values: CDR1 MDHEN, CDR2 SYDVKM. This CDR3 spans 16 amino acids.

This clone has just one count. The chain employs TRBV2 and TRBJ2-5; no firm D call. Trimming removed 0 bases from V and 6 bases from J, with 2 bases in between. The CDR3 has 11 residues. The germline CDR1 and CDR2 sequences are SNHLY and FYNNEI. CDR3 coding DNA: TGTGCCAGCAGTGAAGCGCAGACCCAGTACTTC. Its translation: CASSEAQTQYF.

J is TRBJ1-2 and V is TRBV5-1, with a weak D call TRBD1 (5 bases). The V end lost 1 base, the J end lost 6 bases, and 16 bases lay between the germline ends. Germline assignment: CDR1 SGHRS and CDR2 YFSETQ. The CDR3 consists of 15 residues. The chain's CDR3 is CASSLQTEGYDGYTF. For the CDR3, the DNA is TGCGCCAGCAGCTTGCAGACGGAGGGGTACGATGGCTACACCTTC.

The J gene is TRBJ2-7, the V gene TRBV5-1; D may be TRBD1 (6 bases). Germline CDR1 SGHRS, CDR2 YFSETQ. CDR3 length: 16 amino acids. V gave up 0 bases and J gave up 2 bases, with 15 bases separating them. CDR3 DNA: TGCGCCAGCAGCTTGGTAGGGGGACAAAGGACCTACGAGCAGTACTTC. Translated, it gives CASSLVGGQRTYEQYF.

The chain employs TRBV28 and TRBJ1-1, with TRBD1 as a possible D gene (6 bases). The CDR3 contains 14 residues. With 5 bases removed from V and 3 bases from J, the gap between germline ends came to 13 bases. Germline loops: CDR1 MDHEN, CDR2 SYDVKM. CDR3 DNA sequence: TGTGCCAGCAGTGGTACAGGGTTGGACACTGAAGCTTTCTTT. Translation: CASSGTGLDTEAFF. The complete variable domain, with remaining parts taken from reference TRBV28 and TRBJ1-1, reads DVKVTQSSRYLVKRTGEKVFLECVQDMDHENMFWYRQDPGLGLRLIYFSYDVKMKEKGDIPEGYSVSREKKERFSLILESASTNQTSMYLCASSGTGLDTEAFFGQGTRLTVV.

V gene TRBV6-1 combines with J gene TRBJ2-4; the D is unclear. The CDR3 has 14 amino acids. CDR1 MNHNS and CDR2 SASEGT come from the germline V gene. Trimming removed 8 bases from V and 2 bases from J, with 13 bases in between. Written as DNA, the CDR3 is TGTGCCAGCCAAGCTCCGATCCCCAAAAACATTCAGTACTTC. Its translation: CASQAPIPKNIQYF.